These 19 T cell receptor beta chains originate from one sample sequenced in a study of cytomegalovirus exposure and HLA in healthy donors. The PCR used 60 Vbeta and 13 Jbeta primers. Method: immunoSEQ multiplex PCR; TCRdb's copy keeps in-frame clones and lacks some. The table includes around 140,000 clones, roughly 82% detected once. Sequencing input: PBMCs. Receptor source: a young man in good health and CMV-seropositive.

The chain is built from TRBV9 and TRBJ2-1; tentative D call: TRBD1 (5 bases). Germline CDR1 reads SGDLS; CDR2 reads YYNGEE. The CDR3 spans 14 residues. V lost 2 bases and J lost 0, with 6 bases in between. CDR3 residues: CASSVQGSYNEQFF. CDR3 coding DNA: TGTGCCAGCAGCGTCCAGGGCTCCTACAATGAGCAGTTCTTC.

The J gene is TRBJ2-7, the V gene TRBV7-9; TRBD2 is a possible D gene (6 bases). CDR1 SEHNR and CDR2 FQNEAQ come from the germline V gene (reference sequence). V was trimmed by 3 bases and J by 1 base, leaving 13 bases between them. The CDR3 has 15 residues. This CDR3 reads CASSLAVADSYEQYF. CDR3 in DNA: TGTGCCAGCAGCTTGGCGGTAGCGGATTCCTACGAGCAGTACTTC.

This clone is classed as medium-sized. The chain uses TRBV5-1 and TRBJ1-4; D is unclear. The CDR3 is made up of 14 amino acids. Germline values: CDR1 SGHRS, CDR2 YFSETQ. V was pared by 0 bases and J by 6 bases, with 9 bases between. The CDR3 DNA reads TGCGCCAGCAGCTTGGCGTCAGCGGATGAAAAACTGTTTTTT. Amino acids: CASSLASADEKLFF.

The chain couples TRBV6-5 to TRBJ2-7, with 7 bases aligning to TRBD1. CDR3 length: 15 residues. J lost 2 bases, V lost 5 bases, and 9 bases had no gene match. Germline CDR1 MNHEY, CDR2 SVGAGI. The CDR3 sequence is CASSNPGQPPYEQYF. In DNA, the CDR3 is TGTGCCAGCAGTAACCCGGGACAGCCTCCCTACGAGCAGTACTTC.

This clone appeared a few times. This sequence joins TRBV6-6 and TRBJ2-7; 7 positions agree with TRBD1. The V segment lost 5 bases and the J segment 0 bases; nucleotides outside the gene matches: 4. The CDR3 is 14 residues long. Germline CDR1 reads MNHNY; CDR2 reads SVGAGI (reference sequence). CDR3 in amino acids: CASSNRDSSYEQYF. CDR3 DNA sequence: TGTGCCAGCAGTAATAGGGACAGCTCCTACGAGCAGTACTTC.

V is TRBV4-1 and J is TRBJ1-1; 9 bases match TRBD1. This CDR3 comprises 15 residues. With V trimmed by 3 bases and J by 5 bases, 7 bases remained unmatched. Germline CDR1 reads MGHRA; CDR2 reads YSYEKL. CDR3 sequence (DNA): TGCGCCAGCAGCCATAAACAGGGGGCTGGGACTGAAGCTTTCTTT. This translates into CASSHKQGAGTEAFF.

This sequence joins TRBV13 and TRBJ2-5; 7 positions match TRBD1. V was pared by 5 bases and J by 2 bases, with 8 bases of the junction left unmatched. The germline gives CDR1 PRHDT, CDR2 FYEKMQ (reference sequence). The CDR3 extends over 15 amino acids. The DNA of the CDR3 is TGTGCCAGCAGCAATATTGGACAGGCACAAGAGACCCAGTACTTC. Protein sequence: CASSNIGQAQETQYF.

This clone was detected only a few times. The chain employs TRBV6-6 and TRBJ2-1; 12 bases are a match to TRBD2. From germline, CDR1 is MNHNY and CDR2 SVGAGI (reference sequence). This CDR3 has 15 amino acids. V lost 7 bases to trimming and J lost 7 bases; unmatched junction nucleotides: 8. CDR3 residues: CASTVTSGRRNEQFF. The CDR3, as DNA: TGTGCCAGCACTGTGACTAGCGGGAGAAGAAATGAGCAGTTCTTC.

This rearrangement joins TRBV6-5 to TRBJ2-5, with TRBD1 as a possible D gene (6 bases). Per the germline V gene, CDR1 is MNHEY and CDR2 is SVGAGI. Deletions cut 7 bases from V and 4 bases from J, with 19 bases between. The CDR3 is 15 amino acids. CDR3 amino acids: CASTYQGGFGETQYF. The CDR3 bases are TGTGCCAGCACCTACCAAGGGGGTTTTGGAGAGACCCAGTACTTC.

The gene calls are TRBV9 and TRBJ1-2; a weak D match, TRBD1 (5 bases). CDR3 length: 13 residues. Germline V gene sequence: CDR1 SGDLS, CDR2 YYNGEE. Trimming left V 0 bases short and J 8 bases short, with 11 bases between. CDR3 nucleotide sequence: TGTGCCAGCAGCGTAGGAGGAGGGGACGGCTACACCTTC. The encoded protein is CASSVGGGDGYTF.

The chain couples TRBV7-9 to TRBJ1-5; D is uncertain. Germline assignment: CDR1 SEHNR and CDR2 FQNEAQ (reference sequence). CDR3 length: 14 residues. V lost 5 bases and J lost 3, with 11 bases in between. The CDR3 loop reads CASSLSDTNQPQHF. CDR3 DNA sequence: TGTGCCAGCAGCCTATCCGACACCAATCAGCCCCAGCATTTT. Complete variable domain (other parts from reference TRBV7-9 and TRBJ1-5): DTGVSQNPRHKITKRGQNVTFRCDPISEHNRLYWYRQTLGQGPEFLTYFQNEAQLEKSRLLSDRFSAERPKGSFSTLEIQRTEQGDSAMYLCASSLSDTNQPQHFGDGTRLSIL.

The J gene is TRBJ2-7, the V gene TRBV29-1; possibly TRBD2 for D (7 bases). V lost 3 bases and J lost 5, with 14 bases in between. Germline CDR1 SQVTM, CDR2 ANQGSEA. The CDR3 consists of 13 residues. The CDR3 loop reads CSVEAGEGDEQYF. The DNA of the CDR3 is TGCAGCGTTGAGGCAGGGGAGGGCGACGAGCAGTACTTC.

The CDR3 loop reads CASRLDSSSGNTIYF. The CDR3 coding sequence is TGTGCCAGCAGATTGGACAGTAGCTCTGGAAACACCATATATTTT. The V call is TRBV6-1, the J call TRBJ1-3; tentative D call: TRBD1 (6 bases). V dropped 6 bases and J dropped 0 bases, with 12 bases sitting between them. This CDR3 region has 15 residues. Per germline, CDR1 MNHNS and CDR2 SASEGT.

The rearrangement joins TRBV5-1 to TRBJ2-7; TRBD2 matches at 8 bases. The CDR3 loop spans 18 amino acids. In germline, CDR1 is SGHRS, CDR2 YFSETQ. Germline trimming cut 4 bases from V and 2 bases from J; bases unmatched to any gene: 17. The CDR3 DNA is TGCGCCAGCAGCGCCCAAGCGGGAGTATTTTCGAACGCCTACGAGCAGTACTTC. Its protein product is CASSAQAGVFSNAYEQYF.

The chain employs TRBV5-1 and TRBJ2-3, with TRBD2 identical over 8 bases. The germline gives CDR1 SGHRS, CDR2 YFSETQ. The CDR3 runs to 15 residues. The ends lost 4 bases at V and 4 bases at J; junction bases unmatched: 8. The CDR3: CASSPGGARPDTQYF. The CDR3 DNA reads TGCGCCAGCAGCCCGGGGGGGGCTCGTCCAGATACGCAGTATTTT.

The chain employs TRBV27 and TRBJ2-1; D is undetermined. Germline loops: CDR1 MNHEY, CDR2 SMNVEV (reference sequence). V shed 5 bases and J shed 3 bases, with 11 bases lying between them. The CDR3 runs 14 residues. The CDR3 here is CASSQIGFYNEQFF. The DNA of the CDR3 is TGTGCCAGCAGTCAAATCGGGTTCTACAATGAGCAGTTCTTC.

V is TRBV2 and J is TRBJ2-1; D not certain. The germline gives CDR1 SNHLY, CDR2 FYNNEI. This CDR3 spans 16 amino acids. Trimming took off 5 bases at V and 1 base at J, with 15 bases between the two ends. For the CDR3, the DNA is TGTGCCAGCAGTCGACCCTCTTCCGGGTCCTACAATGAGCAGTTCTTC. Translating gives CASSRPSSGSYNEQFF.

V gene TRBV7-2 combines with J gene TRBJ2-3; 7 nucleotides match TRBD2. Trimming took 1 base from V and 2 from J; bases not matched to a gene: 6. This CDR3 spans 16 amino acids. Germline V gene lookup returns CDR1 SGHTA and CDR2 FQGNSA. The CDR3 DNA follows: TGTGCCAGCAGCTTAGTAATCCTAGCGGACACAGATACGCAGTATTTT. Translated, it gives CASSLVILADTDTQYF.

The chain joins TRBV21-1 to TRBJ2-5; the D call of TRBD1 is as the table states it, not checked on the DNA. TRBV21-1 is a recognized pseudogene. CDR3 size: 16 residues. The CDR3 region has the DNA TGTGCCAGCAGCAAAGAACAGGGGGACCGCCCGCAGACCCAGTACTTC. Residues: CASSKEQGDRPQTQYF.